Sequencing of this T cell receptor beta chain was carried out in a study of T cell changes during pregnancy in multiple sclerosis. The repertoire was sequenced with immunoSEQ multiplex PCR; TCRdb's copy has only in-frame clones and lacks some. There are about 40,000 clones in the sample; around 92% occur only once, and less than 0.8% lies in the top ten. V dropped 2 bases and J dropped 5 bases, with 9 bases sitting between them. Germline CDR1 and CDR2: ENHRY and SYGVKD. The CDR3 is 13 residues long. The sample in question was CD4+ T cells from peripheral blood mononuclear cells, obtained in the third trimester of pregnancy. The TCR sequence derives from a female donor with multiple sclerosis, enrolled in a pregnancy study. The V gene is TRBV10-3, the J gene TRBJ1-1, with D tentatively TRBD1 (5 bases). The CDR3 loop is CAISEREGTEAFF. CDR3 DNA: TGTGCCATCAGTGAGCGGGAGGGGACTGAAGCTTTCTTT.